This T cell receptor (beta chain) comes out of a study of cytomegalovirus exposure and HLA in healthy donors. Study-wide background: A subsequent analysis stated that the 95 to 150 validation repertoires were run on the same platform as the 550 to 750 first-cohort repertoires. The study's findings and limits: Cytomegalovirus association was assigned to more than 150 TCR beta chains. Among the CMV-associated chains, a few were confirmed in vitro as specific for CMV antigens.

With regard to this clone: Its target is unknown.

In germline, CDR1 is SQVTM, CDR2 ANQGSEA. This CDR3 region has 13 residues. V was shortened by 5 bases and J by 7 bases, with 18 bases between the two germline ends. The validation cohort, a group of over a hundred subjects, included the donors and was separate from the roughly 620-subject first cohort. This table comes from immunoSEQ multiplex PCR, and its TCRdb copy is limited to in-frame clones, with some not included. The data show some 190,000 clones, approximately 89% seen once. This rearrangement joins TRBV29-1 to TRBJ2-7; a weak D match, TRBD2 (6 bases). The specimen sequenced was PBMCs. This clonotype was obtained from a man aged 25 to 40 in good health and CMV-seropositive. The CDR3 DNA reads TGCAGCGTTCGATATATGGCGGCGGGAGAGCAGTACTTC. It yields the protein CSVRYMAAGEQYF.